Each of the 11 T cell receptor beta chains below was sequenced from the same sample in a study of Ad26.COV2.S vaccination and SARS-CoV-2 variants. Treatment meaning: 19 received Ad26.COV2.S at low or high dose, single or two shots; 5 received placebo; per-sample allocation not given. Collection of samples fell on day 63 after the first vaccine or placebo injection. This table comes from immunoSEQ multiplex PCR, and its TCRdb copy is limited to in-frame clones, with some not included. The sample holds about 420,000 clones, approximately 88% seen once. The source was peripheral blood, collected in a trial of Ad26.COV2.S vaccine versus placebo. These receptors were taken from a person aged 18-60 years who received the Ad26.COV2.S COVID-19 vaccine or a placebo.

V and J are TRBV12-3 or TRBV12-4 and TRBJ1-1; D not certain. Between the trimmed V and J ends, which lost 0 bases and 7 bases, there was a span of 6 bases. CDR3 length: 12 residues. CDR3 nucleotide sequence: TGTGCCAGCAGTTTAGCGGGGTTTGAAGCTTTCTTT. This gives the protein CASSLAGFEAFF.

V usage is TRBV24-1 and J usage is TRBJ1-2; 10 positions agree with TRBD1. From germline, CDR1 is KGHDR and CDR2 SFDVKD. This CDR3 contains 15 residues. Trimming cost V 7 bases and J 6 bases; bases outside gene matches: 10. The CDR3 is CATRRGQGIWDGYTF. CDR3 DNA sequence: TGTGCCACCAGAAGGGGACAGGGGATTTGGGATGGCTACACCTTC.

The chain employs TRBV6-5 and TRBJ1-5, with TRBD1 matching 9 bases. CDR1 MNHEY and CDR2 SVGAGI come from the germline V gene. The CDR3 length is 15 residues. Trimming removed 5 bases from V and 9 bases from J; junction bases left unmatched: 11. The CDR3 is CASSRGTGQSVPQHF. The CDR3 bases are TGTGCCAGCAGTCGCGGGACAGGGCAGTCGGTGCCCCAGCATTTT.

The genes are TRBV7-8 and TRBJ2-7, with 10 bases lining up with TRBD1. The CDR3 spans 15 residues. CDR1 is SGHVS and CDR2 is FQNEAQ in the germline V gene. Trimming at V came to 3 bases and at J to 2 bases, leaving 4 bases not matched to a gene. The CDR3 DNA reads as TGTGCCAGCAGCTTCGGACAGGGGGGTACCTACGAGCAGTACTTC. This gives the protein CASSFGQGGTYEQYF.

This sequence joins TRBV19 and TRBJ1-1; D perhaps matches TRBD1 (5 bases). Per germline, CDR1 LNHDA and CDR2 SQIVND (reference sequence). The V end lost 5 bases, the J end lost 4 bases, and 8 bases lay between the germline ends. The CDR3 totals 12 residues. In nucleotides, the CDR3 is TGTGCCAGTAGTCCTGGGGGCACTGAAGCTTTCTTT. Translating it yields CASSPGGTEAFF.

CDR3 loop: CASSPGQGWETQYF. CDR3 bases: TGTGCCAGCAGCCCAGGACAGGGGTGGGAGACCCAGTACTTC. The chain employs TRBV28 and TRBJ2-5; 9 bases fit TRBD1. CDR3 size: 14 residues. From germline, CDR1 is MDHEN and CDR2 SYDVKM. Trimming cost V 6 bases and J 5 bases; bases outside gene matches: 7.

V and J are TRBV19 and TRBJ2-5, with TRBD2 matching 8 bases. V lost 2 bases and J lost 4; bases outside the gene matches: 9. The CDR3 runs 16 residues. Germline values: CDR1 LNHDA, CDR2 SQIVND (reference sequence). CDR3 in amino acids: CASSINSGVGRETQYF. CDR3 nucleotides: TGTGCCAGTAGTATAAATAGCGGGGTCGGTAGAGAGACCCAGTACTTC.

The chain employs TRBV7-9 and TRBJ1-2; D not resolved. Trimming left V 2 bases short and J 0 bases short, with 16 bases between. In germline, CDR1 is SEHNR, CDR2 FQNEAQ (reference sequence). CDR3 size: 17 residues. The CDR3 nucleotides are TGTGCCAGCAGCTTATACGGGAGCGACTCCGCTAACTATGGCTACACCTTC. This translates into CASSLYGSDSANYGYTF. Complete variable domain (other parts from reference TRBV7-9 and TRBJ1-2): DTGVSQNPRHKITKRGQNVTFRCDPISEHNRLYWYRQTLGQGPEFLTYFQNEAQLEKSRLLSDRFSAERPKGSFSTLEIQRTEQGDSAMYLCASSLYGSDSANYGYTFGSGTRLTVV.

The chain is built from TRBV18 and TRBJ2-7, with D perhaps matching TRBD1 or TRBD2 (5 bases each). Germline V CDR1 and CDR2: KGHSH, LQKENI. The germline V and J ends were trimmed by 2 bases and 3 bases, with 17 bases remaining between them. The CDR3 sequence is 16 residues long. CDR3 region: CASSPIRDANFYEQYF. The CDR3 DNA is TGTGCCAGCTCACCAATCCGGGACGCAAACTTCTACGAGCAGTACTTC.

The chain recombines TRBV11-2 with TRBJ2-7; no firm D call. The V gene lost 6 bases and the J gene lost 3 bases, with 9 bases spanning the gap. The germline CDR1 and CDR2 sequences are SGHAT and FQNNGV. The CDR3 has 12 amino acids. This chain's CDR3 is CASRGIRYEQYF. CDR3 DNA: TGTGCCAGCAGGGGAATCCGCTACGAGCAGTACTTC.

The chain has TRBV7-3 and TRBJ2-5; D gene ambiguous. This CDR3 region has 15 residues. Per the germline V gene, CDR1 is SGHTA and CDR2 is FQGTGA. Trimming left V 5 bases short and J 1 base short, with 14 bases between. The CDR3 nucleotides read TGTGCCAGCAGCCCATTGGGTGCCTCCCAAGAGACCCAGTACTTC. This sequence encodes CASSPLGASQETQYF.